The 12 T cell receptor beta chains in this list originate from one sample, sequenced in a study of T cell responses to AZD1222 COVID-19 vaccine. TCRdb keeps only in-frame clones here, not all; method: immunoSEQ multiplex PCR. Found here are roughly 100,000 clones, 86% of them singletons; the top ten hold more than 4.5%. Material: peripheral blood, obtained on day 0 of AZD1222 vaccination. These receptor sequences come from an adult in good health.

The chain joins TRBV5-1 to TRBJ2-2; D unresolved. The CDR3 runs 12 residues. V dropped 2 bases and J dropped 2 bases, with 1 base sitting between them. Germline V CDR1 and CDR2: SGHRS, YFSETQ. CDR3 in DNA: TGCGCCAGCAGCTTAAACACCGGGGAGCTGTTTTTT. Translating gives CASSLNTGELFF.

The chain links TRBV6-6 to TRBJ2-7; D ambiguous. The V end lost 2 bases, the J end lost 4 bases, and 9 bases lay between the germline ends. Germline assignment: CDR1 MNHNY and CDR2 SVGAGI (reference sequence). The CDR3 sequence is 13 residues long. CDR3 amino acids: CASSYLSLYEQYF. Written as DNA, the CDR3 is TGTGCCAGCAGTTACCTCTCCCTGTACGAGCAGTACTTC.

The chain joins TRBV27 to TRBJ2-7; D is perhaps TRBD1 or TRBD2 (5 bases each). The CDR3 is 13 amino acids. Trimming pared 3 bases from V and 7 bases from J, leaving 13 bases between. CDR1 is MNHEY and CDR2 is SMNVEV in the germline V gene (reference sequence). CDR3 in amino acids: CASSFPGTGEQYF. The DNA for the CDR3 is TGTGCCAGCAGTTTCCCCGGGACGGGAGAGCAGTACTTC.

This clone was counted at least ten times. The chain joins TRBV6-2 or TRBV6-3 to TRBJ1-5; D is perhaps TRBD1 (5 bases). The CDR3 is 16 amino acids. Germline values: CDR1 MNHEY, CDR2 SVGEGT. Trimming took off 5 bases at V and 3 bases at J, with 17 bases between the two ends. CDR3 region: CASSASRGGYNQPQHF. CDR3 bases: TGTGCCAGCAGTGCGAGTAGGGGAGGTTACAATCAGCCCCAGCATTTT.

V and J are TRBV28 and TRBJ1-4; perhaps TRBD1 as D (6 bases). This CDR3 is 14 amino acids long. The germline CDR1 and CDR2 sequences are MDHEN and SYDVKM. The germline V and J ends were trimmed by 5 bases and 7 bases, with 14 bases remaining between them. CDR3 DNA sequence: TGTGCCAGCAGTCTGGGGGGGCGGAGTGAAAAACTGTTTTTT. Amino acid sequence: CASSLGGRSEKLFF.

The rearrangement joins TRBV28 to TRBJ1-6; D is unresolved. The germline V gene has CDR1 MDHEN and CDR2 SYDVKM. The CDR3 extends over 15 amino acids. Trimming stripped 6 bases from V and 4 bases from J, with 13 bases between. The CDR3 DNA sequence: TGTGCCAGCAGCCTGCTTTCGGGGTATAATTCACCCCTCCACTTT. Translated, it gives CASSLLSGYNSPLHF.

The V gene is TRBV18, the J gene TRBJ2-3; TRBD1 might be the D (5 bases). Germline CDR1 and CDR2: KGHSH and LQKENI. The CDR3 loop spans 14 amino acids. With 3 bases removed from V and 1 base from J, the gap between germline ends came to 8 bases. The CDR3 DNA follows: TGTGCCAGCTCACCTTTAGGGGGCACAGATACGCAGTATTTT. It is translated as CASSPLGGTDTQYF.

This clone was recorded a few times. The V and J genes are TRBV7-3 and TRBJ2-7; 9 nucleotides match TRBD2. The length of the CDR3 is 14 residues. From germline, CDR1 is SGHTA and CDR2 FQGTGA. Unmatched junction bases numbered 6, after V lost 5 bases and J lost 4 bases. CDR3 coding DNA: TGTGCCAGCAGCCCTAGCGGGAATAGGTACGAGCAGTACTTC. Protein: CASSPSGNRYEQYF.

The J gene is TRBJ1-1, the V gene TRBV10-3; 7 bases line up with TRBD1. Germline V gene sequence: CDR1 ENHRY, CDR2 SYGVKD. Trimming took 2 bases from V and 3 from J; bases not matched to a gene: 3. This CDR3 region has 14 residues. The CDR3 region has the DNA TGTGCCATCAGTGAGGAGGGGGCGGACACTGAAGCTTTCTTT. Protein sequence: CAISEEGADTEAFF.

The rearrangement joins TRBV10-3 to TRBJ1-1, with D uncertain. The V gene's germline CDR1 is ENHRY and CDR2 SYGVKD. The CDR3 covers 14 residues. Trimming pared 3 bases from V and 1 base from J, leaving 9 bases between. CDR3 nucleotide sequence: TGTGCCATCAGTGATAGGGCAGAGAACACTGAAGCTTTCTTT. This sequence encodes CAISDRAENTEAFF.

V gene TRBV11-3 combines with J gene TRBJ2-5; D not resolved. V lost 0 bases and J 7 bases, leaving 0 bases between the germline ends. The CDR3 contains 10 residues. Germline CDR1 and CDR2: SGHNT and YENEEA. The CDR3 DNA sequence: TGTGCCAGCAGCTTAGAGACCCAGTACTTC. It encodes CASSLETQYF.

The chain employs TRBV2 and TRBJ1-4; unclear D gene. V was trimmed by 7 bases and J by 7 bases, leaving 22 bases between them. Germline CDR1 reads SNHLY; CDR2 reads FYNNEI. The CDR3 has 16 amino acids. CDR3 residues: CASTTNRVGAGEKLFF. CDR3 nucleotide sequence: TGTGCCAGCACTACAAACCGGGTGGGCGCGGGTGAAAAACTGTTTTTT.